The 8 T cell receptor beta chains listed next were all sequenced from one sample in a study of T cells in Graves' hyperthyroidism and ophthalmopathy. Amplified TCR beta CDR3 regions derived from RNA transcripts. HTBI primers were used for first-round RT-PCR of the TCR CDR3. In TCRdb, the multiplex PCR reads were re-called with MiXCR into one record per CDR3 protein. The sample consists of about 640,000 distinct CDR3 sequences, more than 20% of them appearing once. The source material was blood. These receptors were taken from a man between 25 and 39 years old with Graves' ophthalmopathy.

This clonotype was counted between two and nine times. The J gene is TRBJ2-3, the V gene TRBV4-2, with 9 bases that match TRBD2. Germline-derived CDR1 and CDR2 are LGHNA and YNFKEQ. The CDR3 runs to 16 residues. Germline trimming cut 6 bases from V and 0 bases from J; bases unmatched to any gene: 7. The CDR3 region has the DNA TGTGCCAGCAGAGCTAGCGGGGATACTAGCACAGATACGCAGTATTTT. Its translation is CASRASGDTSTDTQYF.

This clonotype came up a few times. The V and J genes are TRBV12-5 and TRBJ2-3; D is uncertain. Germline assignment: CDR1 LGHNT and CDR2 FRNRAP. The CDR3 covers 14 residues. V lost 7 bases to trimming and J lost 2 bases, with 13 bases between them. The CDR3 protein is CASAPRLATDTQYF. DNA for the CDR3: TGTGCTAGTGCCCCTCGGTTGGCCACAGATACGCAGTATTTT.

In this sample, this clonotype turned up a few times. The rearrangement links TRBV4-3 to TRBJ2-7; tentatively, D is TRBD2 (6 bases). This CDR3 region has 16 residues. The germline CDR1 and CDR2 sequences are LGHNA and YSLEER. Trimming left V 0 bases short and J 0 bases short, with 12 bases between. CDR3 region: CASSQDSLAASYEQYF. As DNA, the CDR3 is TGCGCCAGCAGCCAAGATAGCTTAGCGGCCTCCTACGAGCAGTACTTC.

This clonotype showed up many times. The J gene is TRBJ1-1, the V gene TRBV11-2; 8 bases agree with TRBD1. Germline V gives CDR1 SGHAT, CDR2 FQNNGV. V lost 1 base to trimming and J lost 10 bases; unmatched junction nucleotides: 5. The CDR3 loop spans 13 amino acids. CDR3 bases: TGTGCCAGCAGCTTAGGGCAGGGGGCAACAGCTTTCTTT. It codes for CASSLGQGATAFF.

In this sample, this clonotype turned up many times. J is TRBJ2-7 and V is TRBV11-2; TRBD1 matches 9 bases. The CDR3 has 15 amino acids. Germline CDR1 reads SGHAT; CDR2 reads FQNNGV. The V segment lost 0 bases and the J segment 6 bases; nucleotides outside the gene matches: 6. In DNA, the CDR3 is TGTGCCAGCAGCTTAGAGCCGGGACAGGGATTCGAGCAGTACTTC. Encoded protein: CASSLEPGQGFEQYF.

This clonotype was recorded many times. The chain carries TRBV2 and TRBJ2-7, with D maybe TRBD1 (6 bases). The germline V gene has CDR1 SNHLY and CDR2 FYNNEI. The CDR3 totals 13 residues. The V gene lost 7 bases and the J gene lost 1 base, with 11 bases spanning the gap. The CDR3 DNA sequence: TGTGCCAGCAAATACAGGGCGTCCTACGAGCAGTACTTC. It yields the protein CASKYRASYEQYF.

The rearrangement links TRBV12-3 or TRBV12-4 to TRBJ2-2, with D possibly being TRBD2 (6 bases). The CDR3 is made up of 13 amino acids. Between the trimmed V and J ends, which lost 7 bases and 6 bases, there was a span of 12 bases. The CDR3: CASNLLASGELFF. CDR3 sequence (DNA): TGTGCCAGCAACCTACTAGCTTCCGGGGAGCTGTTTTTT.

This chain uses TRBV2 with TRBJ1-2, with TRBD1 matching 8 bases. This CDR3 has 14 amino acids. V lost 3 bases and J lost 2; bases outside the gene matches: 2. The germline V gene has CDR1 SNHLY and CDR2 FYNNEI. CDR3 amino acids: CASSDRTGNYGYTF. For the CDR3, the DNA is TGTGCCAGCAGTGATCGGACAGGGAACTATGGCTACACCTTC.